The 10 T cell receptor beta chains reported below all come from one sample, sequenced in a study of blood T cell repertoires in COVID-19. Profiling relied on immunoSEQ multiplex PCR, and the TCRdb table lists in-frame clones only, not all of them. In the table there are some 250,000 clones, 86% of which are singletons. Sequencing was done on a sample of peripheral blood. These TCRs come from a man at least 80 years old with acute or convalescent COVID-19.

CDR3 residues: CATSEDDRGGYNEQFF. The DNA of the CDR3 is TGTGCCACCAGTGAGGACGACAGGGGAGGCTACAATGAGCAGTTCTTC. The V call is TRBV24-1, the J call TRBJ2-1, with 8 positions matching TRBD1. With V trimmed by 4 bases and J by 3 bases, 7 bases remained unmatched. The CDR3 totals 16 residues. The germline V gene encodes CDR1 KGHDR and CDR2 SFDVKD.

CDR3 DNA sequence: TGTGCCAGCAGTGGGGTCGGACAGGGAGGTGGAGGCTACACCTTC. This sequence encodes CASSGVGQGGGGYTF. The gene calls are TRBV25-1 and TRBJ1-2, with TRBD1 matching 8 bases. The CDR3 runs to 15 residues. Germline CDR1 and CDR2: MGHDK and SYGVNS. With 4 bases clipped from V and 8 bases from J, the junction kept 12 bases outside the gene matches.

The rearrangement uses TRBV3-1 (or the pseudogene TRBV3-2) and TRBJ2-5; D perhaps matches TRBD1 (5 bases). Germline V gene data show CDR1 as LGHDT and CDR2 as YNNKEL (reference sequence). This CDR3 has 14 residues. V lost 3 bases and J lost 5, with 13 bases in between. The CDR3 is CASSQGPPRETQYF. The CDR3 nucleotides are TGTGCCAGCAGCCAGGGGCCTCCGCGGGAGACCCAGTACTTC.

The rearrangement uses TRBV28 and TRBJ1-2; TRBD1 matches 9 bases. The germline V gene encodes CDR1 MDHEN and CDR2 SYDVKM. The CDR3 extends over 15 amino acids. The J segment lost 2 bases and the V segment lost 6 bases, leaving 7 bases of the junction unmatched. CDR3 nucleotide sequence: TGTGCCAGCAGCCCCCCCGGGACAGGGAACTATGGCTACACCTTC. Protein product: CASSPPGTGNYGYTF.

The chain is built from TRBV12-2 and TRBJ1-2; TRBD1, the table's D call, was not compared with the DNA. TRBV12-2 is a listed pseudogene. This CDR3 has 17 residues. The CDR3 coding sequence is TGTGCAAGTCGCCTCCTTCGGGACAGGGGGCGGGCGTCTAGCTACACCTTC. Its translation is CASRLLRDRGRASSYTF.

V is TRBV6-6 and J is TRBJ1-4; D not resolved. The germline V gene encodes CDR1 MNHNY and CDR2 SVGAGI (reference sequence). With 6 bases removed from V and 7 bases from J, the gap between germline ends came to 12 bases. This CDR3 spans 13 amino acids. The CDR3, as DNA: TGTGCCAGCAGCCTCCCAACTGCTGAAAAACTGTTTTTT. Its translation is CASSLPTAEKLFF.

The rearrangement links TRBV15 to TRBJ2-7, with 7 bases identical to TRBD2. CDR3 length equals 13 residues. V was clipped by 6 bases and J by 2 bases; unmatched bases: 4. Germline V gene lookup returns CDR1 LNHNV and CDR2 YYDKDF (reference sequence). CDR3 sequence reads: CATSPGLTYEQYF. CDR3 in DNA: TGTGCCACCAGTCCGGGACTAACCTACGAGCAGTACTTC.

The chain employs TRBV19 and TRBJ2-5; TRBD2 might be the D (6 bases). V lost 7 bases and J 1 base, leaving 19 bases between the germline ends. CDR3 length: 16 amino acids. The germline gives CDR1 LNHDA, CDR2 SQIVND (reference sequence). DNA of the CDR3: TGTGCCAGTAAAAACCTCAGGGCCGGGGGCCAAGAGACCCAGTACTTC. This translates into CASKNLRAGGQETQYF.

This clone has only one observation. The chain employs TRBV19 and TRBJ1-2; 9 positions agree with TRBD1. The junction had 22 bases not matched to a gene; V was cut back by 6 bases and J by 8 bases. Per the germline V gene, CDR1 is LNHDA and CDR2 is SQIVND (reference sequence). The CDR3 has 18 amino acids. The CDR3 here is CASSLTLRAGTGQRGYTF. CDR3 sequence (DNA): TGTGCCAGTAGCCTCACTCTGAGAGCGGGGACAGGGCAAAGAGGCTACACCTTC.

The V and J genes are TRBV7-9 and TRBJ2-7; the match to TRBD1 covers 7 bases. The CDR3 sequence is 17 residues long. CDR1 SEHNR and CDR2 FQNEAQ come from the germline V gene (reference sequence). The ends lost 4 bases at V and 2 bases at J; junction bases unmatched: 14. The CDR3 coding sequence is TGTGCCAGCAGCTCTAGGACTCCGGACAGGATCGCCTACGAGCAGTACTTC. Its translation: CASSSRTPDRIAYEQYF.